Below are 30 T cell receptor beta chains sequenced from a single sample in a study of T cell changes during pregnancy in multiple sclerosis. Here immunoSEQ multiplex PCR was the method, and the copy in TCRdb shows in-frame clones only, minus some. The sample holds tens of thousands of clones, roughly 91% seen once. The sequencing used CD8+ T cells from peripheral blood mononuclear cells, collected in the third trimester of pregnancy. The source of these receptors is a female donor with multiple sclerosis, enrolled in a pregnancy study.

This chain connects TRBV4-1 to TRBJ1-5; the D gene is possibly TRBD1 (5 bases). With 5 bases removed from V and 2 bases from J, the gap between germline ends came to 10 bases. The germline gives CDR1 MGHRA, CDR2 YSYEKL. The CDR3 has 14 amino acids. The CDR3 is CASSGREGNQPQHF. The CDR3, as DNA: TGCGCCAGCAGCGGCAGGGAAGGCAATCAGCCCCAGCATTTT.

The chain employs TRBV7-9 and TRBJ2-2; tentatively, D is TRBD2 (5 bases). The V gene's germline CDR1 is SEHNR and CDR2 FQNEAQ (reference sequence). The CDR3 covers 13 residues. V was cut by 4 bases and J by 6 bases, with 9 bases left in between. The CDR3 protein is CASSSLDSGELFF. The CDR3 nucleotides read TGTGCCAGCAGCTCCCTGGACTCCGGGGAGCTGTTTTTT. The full variable domain, rest sourced from reference TRBV7-9 and TRBJ2-2, is DTGVSQNPRHKITKRGQNVTFRCDPISEHNRLYWYRQTLGQGPEFLTYFQNEAQLEKSRLLSDRFSAERPKGSFSTLEIQRTEQGDSAMYLCASSSLDSGELFFGEGSRLTVL.

The genes are TRBV7-6 and TRBJ2-1, with D perhaps matching TRBD1 (5 bases). V was trimmed by 7 bases and J by 0 bases, leaving 19 bases between them. Per germline, CDR1 SGHVS and CDR2 FNYEAQ. The CDR3 length is 17 residues. The CDR3 nucleotides read TGTGCCAGCACCCCTTGGGCAGGGTACAGCTCCTACAATGAGCAGTTCTTC. Encoded protein: CASTPWAGYSSYNEQFF. The whole variable domain, filled in from reference TRBV7-6 and TRBJ2-1, reads GAGVSQSPRYKVTKRGQDVALRCDPISGHVSLYWYRQALGQGPEFLTYFNYEAQQDKSGLPNDRFSAERPEGSISTLTIQRTEQRDSAMYRCASTPWAGYSSYNEQFFGPGTRLTVL.

The chain combines TRBV6-6 with TRBJ2-5, with a tentative D call TRBD1 (5 bases). Trimming stripped 5 bases from V and 1 base from J, with 17 bases between. The CDR3 runs to 16 residues. CDR1 and CDR2 from the germline V gene are MNHNY and SVGAGI (reference sequence). CDR3 residues: CASSGARRSLQETQYF. CDR3 bases: TGTGCCAGCAGTGGGGCGAGGCGAAGCCTCCAAGAGACCCAGTACTTC.

The genes are TRBV27 and TRBJ2-1; TRBD2 matches 10 bases. V lost 4 bases, J lost 0 bases, and 0 bases stayed unmatched. CDR1 MNHEY and CDR2 SMNVEV come from the germline V gene (reference sequence). This CDR3 spans 15 amino acids. CDR3 loop: CASSSSGSSYNEQFF. In DNA, the CDR3 is TGTGCCAGCAGTTCTAGCGGGAGCTCCTACAATGAGCAGTTCTTC.

This clone was seen a handful of times. The chain joins TRBV27 to TRBJ2-7, with 15 bases that match TRBD2. Germline CDR1 is MNHEY and CDR2 is SMNVEV (reference sequence). The CDR3 has 16 residues. The J segment lost 10 bases and the V segment lost 4 bases, leaving 11 bases of the junction unmatched. CDR3 bases: TGTGCCAGCAGTTCCGGGACTAGCGGGAGGTCCCCCGAACAGTACTTC. Protein sequence: CASSSGTSGRSPEQYF.

The rearrangement uses TRBV4-2 and TRBJ2-1; TRBD2 might be the D (6 bases). The CDR3 is 18 amino acids. Germline CDR1 is LGHNA and CDR2 is YNFKEQ. Between the trimmed V and J ends, which lost 5 bases and 4 bases, there was a span of 24 bases. CDR3 residues: CASSFYPSSSANYNEQFF. The CDR3 nucleotides are TGTGCCAGCAGCTTCTACCCCTCTTCTAGCGCAAATTACAATGAGCAGTTCTTC.

This sequence joins TRBV5-1 and TRBJ1-1; 9 bases match TRBD1. The ends lost 7 bases at V and 5 bases at J; junction bases unmatched: 6. The CDR3 spans 13 residues. Germline V gene data show CDR1 as SGHRS and CDR2 as YFSETQ. CDR3 loop: CASGYRGQTEAFF. The CDR3 coding sequence is TGCGCCAGCGGATACAGGGGGCAGACTGAAGCTTTCTTT.

This clone was observed a single time. The V call is TRBV11-2, the J call TRBJ1-2; 9 nucleotides agree with TRBD1. The V segment lost 1 base and the J segment 4 bases; nucleotides outside the gene matches: 4. CDR3 length: 15 amino acids. Per germline, CDR1 SGHAT and CDR2 FQNNGV. CDR3 amino acids: CASSLGPGQGYGYTF. CDR3 nucleotide sequence: TGTGCCAGCAGCTTAGGACCGGGACAGGGCTATGGCTACACCTTC.

CDR3 sequence: CASGQDRDAYEQYF. Here the CDR3 DNA reads TGTGCCAGCGGCCAAGACAGGGACGCCTACGAGCAGTACTTC. V gene TRBV5-4 combines with J gene TRBJ2-7; TRBD1 aligns across 7 bases. Trimming removed 7 bases from V and 2 bases from J; junction bases left unmatched: 9. There are 14 residues in the CDR3. Germline V gene data show CDR1 as SGHNT and CDR2 as YYREEE (reference sequence). Using reference TRBV5-4 and TRBJ2-7 for the parts outside the CDR3, the full variable domain is ETGVTQSPTHLIKTRGQQVTLRCSSQSGHNTVSWYQQALGQGPQFIFQYYREEENGRGNFPPRFSGLQFPNYSSELNVNALELDDSALYLCASGQDRDAYEQYFGPGTRLTVT.

This chain uses TRBV6-5 with TRBJ1-2, with D unresolved. This CDR3 spans 15 amino acids. V lost 0 bases and J lost 4, with 12 bases in between. Germline CDR1 is MNHEY and CDR2 is SVGAGI. CDR3 in amino acids: CASSYSNPLFYGYTF. The DNA for the CDR3 is TGTGCCAGCAGTTACTCAAATCCCCTCTTCTATGGCTACACCTTC.

The rearrangement joins TRBV28 to TRBJ1-4, with D possibly being TRBD1 (5 bases). V was shortened by 3 bases and J by 5 bases, with 22 bases between the two germline ends. The CDR3 extends over 18 amino acids. Germline V lookup: CDR1 MDHEN, CDR2 SYDVKM. The CDR3, as DNA: TGTGCCAGCAGTTTTCTTACAGGCACTAGCCTCCAAAATGAAAAACTGTTTTTT. This encodes CASSFLTGTSLQNEKLFF.

This clone turned up a few times. The chain carries TRBV5-4 and TRBJ2-3, with D possibly TRBD2 on 6 matching bases. Germline values: CDR1 SGHNT, CDR2 YYREEE (reference sequence). Trimming pared 5 bases from V and 2 bases from J, leaving 15 bases between. The CDR3 covers 15 residues. The CDR3 reads CASRNRDLFTDTQYF. Here the CDR3 DNA reads TGTGCCAGCAGGAACCGGGACTTATTCACAGATACGCAGTATTTT. The complete variable domain, with remaining parts taken from reference TRBV5-4 and TRBJ2-3, reads ETGVTQSPTHLIKTRGQQVTLRCSSQSGHNTVSWYQQALGQGPQFIFQYYREEENGRGNFPPRFSGLQFPNYSSELNVNALELDDSALYLCASRNRDLFTDTQYFGPGTRLTVL.

V and J are TRBV27 and TRBJ2-1; D unresolved. The germline V gene has CDR1 MNHEY and CDR2 SMNVEV (reference sequence). The ends were cut back, 9 bases at V and 5 bases at J, with 14 bases in the middle. The CDR3 is 13 amino acids. The CDR3 protein is CARRDSTHNEQFF. DNA for the CDR3: TGTGCCAGAAGAGATAGTACTCACAATGAGCAGTTCTTC.

The chain combines TRBV10-3 with TRBJ2-7; the match to TRBD1 covers 9 bases. Germline assignment: CDR1 ENHRY and CDR2 SYGVKD. The V gene end was trimmed by 5 bases and the J gene end by 5 bases; junction bases not matched to a gene: 13. This CDR3 spans 16 amino acids. The CDR3, as DNA: TGTGCCATCAGTTTTGTGCCCGGGACAGGGCAAGACGAGCAGTACTTC. Translated: CAISFVPGTGQDEQYF.

The chain carries TRBV5-3 and TRBJ2-2; 11 bases match TRBD1. TRBV5-3 is classed as an ORF, of uncertain function. V shed 3 bases and J 3 bases; nucleotides not matched to a gene: 4. This CDR3 region has 16 residues. The CDR3 DNA sequence: TGTGCCAGAAGCTGCGGACAGGGGGCTTACACCGGGGAGCTGTTTTTT. Amino acid sequence: CARSCGQGAYTGELFF.

The chain recombines TRBV9 with TRBJ2-3, with D possibly being TRBD2 (6 bases). In germline, CDR1 is SGDLS, CDR2 YYNGEE. The CDR3 loop spans 14 amino acids. Trimming cost V 0 bases and J 9 bases, with 14 bases left between them. The CDR3 DNA is TGTGCCAGCAGCGTAGGCGGGGACCCAGGGACGCAGTATTTT. Protein product: CASSVGGDPGTQYF.

This chain links TRBV5-1 with TRBJ1-1; D remains unclear. CDR1 is SGHRS and CDR2 is YFSETQ in the germline V gene. The CDR3 contains 14 residues. Trimming stripped 1 base from V and 2 bases from J, with 9 bases between. CDR3 DNA: TGCGCCAGCAGCTTGTCTCCGGTAAACACTGAAGCTTTCTTT. It encodes CASSLSPVNTEAFF.

The rearrangement joins TRBV29-1 to TRBJ2-6; possible D gene TRBD1, 5 bases. This CDR3 is 16 amino acids long. The V gene lost 0 bases and the J gene lost 1 base, with 10 bases spanning the gap. The germline V gene has CDR1 SQVTM and CDR2 ANQGSEA. The CDR3 region has the DNA TGCAGCGTTGAAGAAAGGACATCTTCTGGGGCCAACGTCCTGACTTTC. Protein sequence: CSVEERTSSGANVLTF.

The chain carries TRBV15 and TRBJ2-1; D is unclear. Germline-derived CDR1 and CDR2 are LNHNV and YYDKDF (reference sequence). The CDR3 has 15 amino acids. Trimming left V 3 bases short and J 0 bases short, with 9 bases between. CDR3 nucleotides: TGTGCCACCAGCAGGAGGCAGTCCTCCTACAATGAGCAGTTCTTC. It codes for CATSRRQSSYNEQFF.

This clone has just one count. V gene TRBV5-4 combines with J gene TRBJ1-4; D is perhaps TRBD1 (6 bases). Trimming removed 0 bases from V and 5 bases from J, with 17 bases in between. Germline V gene sequence: CDR1 SGHNT, CDR2 YYREEE (reference sequence). The CDR3 covers 17 residues. CDR3 nucleotides: TGTGCCAGCAGCTTGGGGGTGTTGACAGGTGGGAATGAAAAACTGTTTTTT. Translation gives CASSLGVLTGGNEKLFF.

V and J are TRBV29-1 and TRBJ2-2; a possible D gene is TRBD2 (7 bases). This CDR3 spans 15 amino acids. Germline V gives CDR1 SQVTM, CDR2 ANQGSEA. Trimming stripped 7 bases from V and 4 bases from J, with 19 bases between. The CDR3 reads CSGFLGGRGTGELFF. The CDR3 DNA reads TGCAGCGGTTTTCTGGGGGGGCGTGGCACCGGGGAGCTGTTTTTT.

J is TRBJ1-3 and V is TRBV6-6; D remains ambiguous. Germline values: CDR1 MNHNY, CDR2 SVGAGI (reference sequence). CDR3 length equals 15 residues. V lost 3 bases to trimming and J lost 0 bases, with 9 bases between them. CDR3 residues: CASSYHRASGNTIYF. In nucleotides, the CDR3 is TGTGCCAGCAGTTATCACCGAGCCTCTGGAAACACCATATATTTT.

This chain links TRBV13 with TRBJ1-1; D may be TRBD1 (6 bases). This CDR3 has 15 residues. Germline loops: CDR1 PRHDT, CDR2 FYEKMQ (reference sequence). With 4 bases removed from V and 1 base from J, the gap between germline ends came to 13 bases. The CDR3 is CASSSRTVGNTEAFF. The CDR3 DNA is TGTGCCAGCAGCTCCCGGACAGTGGGGAACACTGAAGCTTTCTTT.

The chain couples TRBV19 to TRBJ1-6; 9 nucleotides line up with TRBD1. There are 17 residues in the CDR3. V gave up 4 bases and J gave up 7 bases; unmatched junction bases: 11. Germline V lookup: CDR1 LNHDA, CDR2 SQIVND (reference sequence). The CDR3 region is CASSSPGQGLWNSPLHF. CDR3 nucleotides: TGTGCCAGTAGTAGCCCCGGACAGGGGCTTTGGAATTCACCCCTCCACTTT.

V usage is TRBV4-1 and J usage is TRBJ2-3; a possible D gene is TRBD1 (5 bases). Deletions cut 4 bases from V and 3 bases from J, with 8 bases between. Germline values: CDR1 MGHRA, CDR2 YSYEKL. This CDR3 comprises 13 residues. The CDR3 DNA reads TGCGCCAGCAGCCTACCAGGGACAGATACGCAGTATTTT. Amino acid sequence: CASSLPGTDTQYF.

The chain recombines TRBV29-1 with TRBJ1-2; 8 positions agree with TRBD1. Trimming took 0 bases from V and 5 from J; bases not matched to a gene: 5. This CDR3 is 14 amino acids long. The V gene's germline CDR1 is SQVTM and CDR2 ANQGSEA. For the CDR3, the DNA is TGCAGCGTTGAAGATCTTAGACAGGGGTATGGCTACACCTTC. The encoded protein is CSVEDLRQGYGYTF.

The V call is TRBV7-6, the J call TRBJ1-4; D is uncertain. With 2 bases removed from V and 7 bases from J, the gap between germline ends came to 11 bases. Germline lookup yields CDR1 SGHVS and CDR2 FNYEAQ. This CDR3 has 14 residues. This CDR3 reads CASSLRPEGEKLFF. The CDR3 DNA follows: TGTGCCAGCAGCTTAAGACCCGAGGGTGAAAAACTGTTTTTT.

The chain has TRBV6-5 and TRBJ2-2; TRBD1 aligns across 7 bases. This CDR3 has 16 amino acids. Germline assignment: CDR1 MNHEY and CDR2 SVGAGI. V lost 4 bases and J lost 0; bases outside the gene matches: 5. CDR3 region: CASSFDRAPNTGELFF. Here the CDR3 DNA reads TGTGCCAGCAGTTTCGACAGGGCCCCGAACACCGGGGAGCTGTTTTTT.

The chain is built from TRBV7-9 and TRBJ2-7; 9 bases are shared with TRBD2. The CDR3 runs to 14 residues. Germline V gives CDR1 SEHNR, CDR2 FQNEAQ (reference sequence). With 5 bases clipped from V and 7 bases from J, the junction kept 9 bases outside the gene matches. The CDR3 protein is CASSLPRGGGEQYF. The CDR3 nucleotides read TGTGCCAGCAGCCTCCCCCGCGGGGGGGGTGAGCAGTACTTC.